This TCR beta chain was sequenced for a study of shared clonotypes between healthy human individuals. Study details: CD4 naive cells filled three plates per donor, CD4 memory three, CD8 naive two and CD8 memory one.

TCRdb keeps only in-frame clones here, not all; method: immunoSEQ multiplex PCR. The sample has 1.5 million to 2.5 million clones, about 95% seen once. Germline V gene lookup returns CDR1 MNHNY and CDR2 SVGAGI (reference sequence). Trimming shortened V by 0 bases and J by 2 bases, and 9 bases separated the two germline ends. This CDR3 has 15 residues. Naive CD8 populations comprised CD45RO-negative cells positively selected for CCR7, excluding terminally differentiated effector memory CD45RA+ cells. The sequence derives from a man younger than 30 in good health. The chain recombines TRBV6-6 with TRBJ2-3, with D perhaps TRBD2 (6 bases). Sequenced: naive CD8+ T cells sorted from blood. CDR3 DNA sequence: TGTGCCAGCAGTTACTCTAGCGGAGACACAGATACGCAGTATTTT. As protein: CASSYSSGDTDTQYF.